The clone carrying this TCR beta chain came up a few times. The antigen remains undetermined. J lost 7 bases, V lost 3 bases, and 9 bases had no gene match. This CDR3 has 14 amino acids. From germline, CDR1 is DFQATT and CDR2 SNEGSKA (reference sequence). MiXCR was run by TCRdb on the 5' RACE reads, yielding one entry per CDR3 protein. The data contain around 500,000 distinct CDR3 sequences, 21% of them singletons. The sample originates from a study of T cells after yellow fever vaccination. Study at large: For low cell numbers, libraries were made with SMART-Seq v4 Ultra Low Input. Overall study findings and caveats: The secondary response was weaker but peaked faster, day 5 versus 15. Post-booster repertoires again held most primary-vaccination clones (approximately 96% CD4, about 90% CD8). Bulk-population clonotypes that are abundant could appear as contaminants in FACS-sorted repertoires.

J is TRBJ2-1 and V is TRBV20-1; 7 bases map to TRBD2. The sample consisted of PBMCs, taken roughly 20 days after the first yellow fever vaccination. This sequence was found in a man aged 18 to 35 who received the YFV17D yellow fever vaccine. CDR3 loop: CSASRDYPGNEQFF. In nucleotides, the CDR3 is TGCAGTGCTAGCCGGGACTACCCTGGTAATGAGCAGTTCTTC.